This record concerns one T cell receptor beta chain sequence. Its antigen remains unidentified. These data originate in a study of cytomegalovirus exposure and HLA in healthy donors. Study context: Earlier findings included roughly 120 million unique TCR beta sequences obtained from about 170 million T cells. General study findings and limits: What a later analysis reportedly showed was that an Asian-associated ancestry cluster had fewer N-insertions than the 666-donor mean. Association of roughly 18,000 TCR beta sequences with HLA alleles was found at 0.05 false discovery rate in a later analysis.

The PCR used 60 Vbeta and 13 Jbeta primers. Here immunoSEQ multiplex PCR was the method, and the copy in TCRdb shows in-frame clones only, minus some. This sample has 150,000 or so clones, with over 60% found just once. The V gene's germline CDR1 is SEHNR and CDR2 FQNEAQ (reference sequence). The V and J ends lost 8 bases and 5 bases, in that order; junction bases with no gene match: 11. This CDR3 comprises 15 residues. The sample was PBMCs. This TCR was recovered from a man aged 35 to 55 in good health and CMV-seropositive. V gene TRBV7-9 combines with J gene TRBJ1-4; TRBD1 aligns across 7 bases. The CDR3 DNA reads TGTGCCAGCGGTTCCATAGGGGGCGCGAATGAAAAACTGTTTTTT. Translated, it gives CASGSIGGANEKLFF.